The T cell receptor beta chain described here comes from a study of identical twins' blood T cells. As to this clonotype: Its specificity is unknown.

Libraries were made from RNA as TCR cDNA, using a modified protocol. TCRdb ran MiXCR on the 5' RACE reads and lists one entry per CDR3 protein. The table has about 370,000 distinct CDR3 sequences, 28% seen once; the top ten hold roughly 5.5%. The ends were cut back, 5 bases at V and 4 bases at J, with 11 bases in the middle. CDR1 SGHAT and CDR2 FQDESV come from the germline V gene (reference sequence). The CDR3 contains 13 residues. General study findings and limits: Top TCRbeta clonotypes were shared more with twin than unrelated donors.

Reared together, all three twin pairs probably met the same infectious agents and vaccines. This clonotype was obtained from a woman aged 18 to 49 in good health. Sequenced material: PBMCs. The chain carries TRBV11-1 and TRBJ1-1; D remains unclear. This CDR3 is CASSLEDGTEAFF. The CDR3 DNA reads as TGTGCCAGCAGCCTAGAGGATGGCACTGAAGCTTTCTTT.